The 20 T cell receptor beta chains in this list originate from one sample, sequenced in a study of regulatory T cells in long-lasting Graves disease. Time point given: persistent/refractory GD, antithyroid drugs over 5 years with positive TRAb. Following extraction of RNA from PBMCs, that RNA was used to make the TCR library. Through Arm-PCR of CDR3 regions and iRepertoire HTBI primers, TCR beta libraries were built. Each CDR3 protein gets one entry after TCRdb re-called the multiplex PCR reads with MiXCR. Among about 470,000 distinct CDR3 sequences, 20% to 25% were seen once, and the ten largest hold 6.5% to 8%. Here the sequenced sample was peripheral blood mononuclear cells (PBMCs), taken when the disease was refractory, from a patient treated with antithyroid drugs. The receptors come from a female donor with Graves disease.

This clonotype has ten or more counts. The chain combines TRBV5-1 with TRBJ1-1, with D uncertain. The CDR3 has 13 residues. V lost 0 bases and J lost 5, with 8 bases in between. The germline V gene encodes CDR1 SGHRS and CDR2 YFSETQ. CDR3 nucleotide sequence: TGCGCCAGCAGCTTGGACAGCTTGACTGAAGCTTTCTTT. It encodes CASSLDSLTEAFF.

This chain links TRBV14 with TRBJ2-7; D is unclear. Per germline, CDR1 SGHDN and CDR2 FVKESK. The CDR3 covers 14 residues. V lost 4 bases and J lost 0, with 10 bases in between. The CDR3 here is CASSPDPSSYEQYF. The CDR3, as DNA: TGTGCCAGCAGCCCCGACCCTTCCTCCTACGAGCAGTACTTC.

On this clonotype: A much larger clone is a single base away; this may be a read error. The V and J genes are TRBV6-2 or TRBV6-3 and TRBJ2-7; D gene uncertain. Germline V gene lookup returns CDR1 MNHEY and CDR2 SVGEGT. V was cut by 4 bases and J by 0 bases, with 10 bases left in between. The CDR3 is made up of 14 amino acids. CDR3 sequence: CASSCSMSSYEQYF. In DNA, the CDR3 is TGTGCCAGCAGTTGCTCGATGAGCTCCTACGAGCAGTACTTC.

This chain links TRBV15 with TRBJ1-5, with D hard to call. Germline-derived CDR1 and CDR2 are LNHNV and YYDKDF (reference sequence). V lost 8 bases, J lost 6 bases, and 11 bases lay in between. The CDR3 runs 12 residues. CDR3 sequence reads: CATSHPGQPQHF. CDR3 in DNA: TGTGCCACCTCCCACCCGGGTCAGCCCCAGCATTTT.

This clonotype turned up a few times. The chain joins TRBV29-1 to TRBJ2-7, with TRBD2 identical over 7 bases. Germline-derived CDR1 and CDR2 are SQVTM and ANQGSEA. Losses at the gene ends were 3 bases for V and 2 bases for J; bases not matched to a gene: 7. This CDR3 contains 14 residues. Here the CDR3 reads CSVEGGRLPYEQYF. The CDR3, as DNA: TGCAGCGTTGAGGGCGGGAGACTCCCCTACGAGCAGTACTTC.

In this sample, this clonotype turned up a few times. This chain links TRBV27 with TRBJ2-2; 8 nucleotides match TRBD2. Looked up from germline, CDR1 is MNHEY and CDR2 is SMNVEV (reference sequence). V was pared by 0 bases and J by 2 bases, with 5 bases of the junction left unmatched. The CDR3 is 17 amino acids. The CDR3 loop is CASSLSRLAGNTGELFF. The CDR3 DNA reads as TGTGCCAGCAGTTTATCGCGCCTAGCGGGTAACACCGGGGAGCTGTTTTTT.

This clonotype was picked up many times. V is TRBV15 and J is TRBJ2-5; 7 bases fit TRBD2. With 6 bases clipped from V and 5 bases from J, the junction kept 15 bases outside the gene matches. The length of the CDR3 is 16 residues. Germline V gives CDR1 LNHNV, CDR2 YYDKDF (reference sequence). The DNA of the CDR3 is TGTGCCACCAGTCGGCCGCTCACTAGCGCCGGGGAGACCCAGTACTTC. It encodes CATSRPLTSAGETQYF.

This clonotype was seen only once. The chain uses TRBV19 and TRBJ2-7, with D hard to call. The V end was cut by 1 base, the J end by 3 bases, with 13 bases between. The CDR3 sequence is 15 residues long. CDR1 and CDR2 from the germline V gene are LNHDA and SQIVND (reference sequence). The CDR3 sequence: CASSIVTGVIYEQYF. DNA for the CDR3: TGTGCCAGTAGTATAGTAACCGGCGTGATCTACGAGCAGTACTTC. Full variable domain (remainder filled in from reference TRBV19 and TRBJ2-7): DGGITQSPKYLFRKEGQNVTLSCEQNLNHDAMYWYRQDPGQGLRLIYYSQIVNDFQKGDIAEGYSVSREKKESFPLTVTSAQKNPTAFYLCASSIVTGVIYEQYFGPGTRLTVT.

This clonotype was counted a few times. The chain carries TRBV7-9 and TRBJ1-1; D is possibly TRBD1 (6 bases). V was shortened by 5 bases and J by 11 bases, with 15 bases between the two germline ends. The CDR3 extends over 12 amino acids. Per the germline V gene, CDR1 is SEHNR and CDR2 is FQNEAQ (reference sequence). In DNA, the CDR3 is TGTGCCAGCAGCCCACCTCGACAGGAGGCTTTCTTT. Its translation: CASSPPRQEAFF. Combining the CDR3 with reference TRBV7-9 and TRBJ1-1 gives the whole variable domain DTGVSQNPRHKITKRGQNVTFRCDPISEHNRLYWYRQTLGQGPEFLTYFQNEAQLEKSRLLSDRFSAERPKGSFSTLEIQRTEQGDSAMYLCASSPPRQEAFFGQGTRLTVV.

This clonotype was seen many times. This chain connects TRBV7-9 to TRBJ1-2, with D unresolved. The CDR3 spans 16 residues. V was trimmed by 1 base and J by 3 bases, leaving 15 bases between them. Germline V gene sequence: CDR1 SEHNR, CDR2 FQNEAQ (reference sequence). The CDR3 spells CASSLGSGSWDYGYTF. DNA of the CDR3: TGTGCCAGCAGCTTAGGATCCGGGAGTTGGGACTATGGCTACACCTTC.

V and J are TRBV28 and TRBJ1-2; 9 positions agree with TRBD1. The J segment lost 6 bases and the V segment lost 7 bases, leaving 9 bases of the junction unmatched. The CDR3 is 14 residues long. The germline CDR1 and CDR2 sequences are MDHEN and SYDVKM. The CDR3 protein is CASTTPQGANGYTF. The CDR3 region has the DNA TGTGCCAGCACAACACCACAGGGGGCCAATGGCTACACCTTC.

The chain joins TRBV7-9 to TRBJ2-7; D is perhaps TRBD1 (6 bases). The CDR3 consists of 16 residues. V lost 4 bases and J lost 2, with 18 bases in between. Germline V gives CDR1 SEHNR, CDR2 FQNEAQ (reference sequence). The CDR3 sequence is CASSSGAQGFPYEQYF. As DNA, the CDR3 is TGTGCCAGCAGCTCCGGCGCCCAGGGGTTCCCCTACGAGCAGTACTTC.

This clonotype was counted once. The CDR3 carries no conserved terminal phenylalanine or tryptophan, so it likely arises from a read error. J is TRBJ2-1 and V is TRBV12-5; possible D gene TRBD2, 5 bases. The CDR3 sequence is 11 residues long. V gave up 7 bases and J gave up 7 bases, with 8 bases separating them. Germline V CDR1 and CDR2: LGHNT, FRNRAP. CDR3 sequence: CASEVANEQFL. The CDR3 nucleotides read TGTGCTAGTGAGGTAGCGAATGAGCAGTTCCTC.

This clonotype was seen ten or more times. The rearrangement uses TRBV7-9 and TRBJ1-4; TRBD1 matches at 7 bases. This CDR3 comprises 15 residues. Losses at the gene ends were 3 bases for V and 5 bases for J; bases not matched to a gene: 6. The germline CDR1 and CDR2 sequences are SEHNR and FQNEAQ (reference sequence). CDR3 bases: TGTGCCAGCAGCTTGGACAGGTCAGGGAATGAAAAACTGTTTTTT. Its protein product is CASSLDRSGNEKLFF.

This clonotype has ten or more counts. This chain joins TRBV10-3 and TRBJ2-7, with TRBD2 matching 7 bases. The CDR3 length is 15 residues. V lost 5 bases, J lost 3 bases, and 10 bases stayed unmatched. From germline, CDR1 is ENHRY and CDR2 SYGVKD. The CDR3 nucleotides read TGTGCCATCAGTCAAGTCCATGGCGGGAGCTACGAGCAGTACTTC. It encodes CAISQVHGGSYEQYF.

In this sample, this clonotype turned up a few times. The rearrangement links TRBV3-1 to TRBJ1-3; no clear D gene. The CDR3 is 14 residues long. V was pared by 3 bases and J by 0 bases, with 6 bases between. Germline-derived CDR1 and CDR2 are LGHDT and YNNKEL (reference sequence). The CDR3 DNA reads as TGTGCCAGCAGCCAGCGGGTCTCTGGAAACACCATATATTTT. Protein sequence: CASSQRVSGNTIYF.

In DNA form, the CDR3 reads TGTGCCAGCGTTCTAGCGGGAGCTTTCGAGCAGTACTTC. Amino acids: CASVLAGAFEQYF. This chain joins TRBV7-9 and TRBJ2-7; 10 nucleotides match TRBD2. Germline CDR1 and CDR2: SEHNR and FQNEAQ (reference sequence). The CDR3 contains 13 residues. V was clipped by 8 bases and J by 6 bases; unmatched bases: 7.

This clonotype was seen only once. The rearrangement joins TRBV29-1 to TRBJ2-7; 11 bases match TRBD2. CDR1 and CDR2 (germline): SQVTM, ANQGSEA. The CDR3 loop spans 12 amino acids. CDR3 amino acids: CGAGTSGYEQYF. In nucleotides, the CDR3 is TGCGGCGCCGGGACTAGCGGCTACGAGCAGTACTTC.

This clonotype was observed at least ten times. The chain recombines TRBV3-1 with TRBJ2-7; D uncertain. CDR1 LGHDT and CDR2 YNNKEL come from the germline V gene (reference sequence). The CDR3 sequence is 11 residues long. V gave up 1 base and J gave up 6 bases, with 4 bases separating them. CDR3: CASSQGVEQYF. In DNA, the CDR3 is TGTGCCAGCAGCCAAGGAGTCGAGCAGTACTTC.

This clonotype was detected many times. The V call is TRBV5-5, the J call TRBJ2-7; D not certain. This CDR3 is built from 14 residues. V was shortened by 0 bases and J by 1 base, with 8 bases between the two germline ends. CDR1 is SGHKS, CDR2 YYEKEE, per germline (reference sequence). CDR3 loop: CASSLVSPSYEQYF. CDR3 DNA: TGTGCCAGCAGCTTGGTTTCTCCTTCCTACGAGCAGTACTTC.